Each of the 20 T cell receptor beta chains below was sequenced from the same sample in a study of T cells in Graves' hyperthyroidism and ophthalmopathy. From RNA transcripts, TCR beta CDR3 regions were amplified. An initial round of RT-PCR targeting the TCR CDR3 relied on the HTBI primer set. Using its own MiXCR run on the multiplex PCR reads, TCRdb lists one record per CDR3 protein. The sample has about 600,000 distinct CDR3 sequences; approximately 15% are singletons. The specimen was blood. The source is a woman aged 40 to 55 with Graves' ophthalmopathy.

This clonotype came up many times. The chain's CDR3 is CASSLTGTDYNEQFF. CDR3 DNA sequence: TGCGCCAGCAGCTTGACCGGGACAGATTACAATGAGCAGTTCTTC. This rearrangement joins TRBV5-1 to TRBJ2-1, with 7 bases aligning to TRBD1. V gave up 1 base and J gave up 4 bases; unmatched junction bases: 5. The CDR3 extends over 15 amino acids. Looked up from germline, CDR1 is SGHRS and CDR2 is YFSETQ.

This chain connects TRBV18 to TRBJ2-7, with D perhaps given as TRBD1 or TRBD2 (5 bases each). The CDR3 covers 14 residues. Trimming stripped 3 bases from V and 1 base from J, with 10 bases between. Germline CDR1 is KGHSH and CDR2 is LQKENI. The CDR3 sequence: CASSPGAASYEQYF. The CDR3 DNA follows: TGTGCCAGCTCACCCGGGGCGGCTTCCTACGAGCAGTACTTC.

Only a few counts were recorded for this clonotype. V is TRBV2 and J is TRBJ2-2; 13 bases fit TRBD2. Per the germline V gene, CDR1 is SNHLY and CDR2 is FYNNEI. V trimming: 7 bases; J trimming: 6 bases; junction bases outside the gene matches: 5. CDR3 length: 15 amino acids. The chain's CDR3 is CASTWTSGGAGELFF. The CDR3 nucleotides are TGTGCCAGCACTTGGACTAGCGGGGGTGCCGGGGAGCTGTTTTTT.

This clonotype was seen a handful of times. This chain joins TRBV6-1 and TRBJ1-2; 9 nucleotides match TRBD1. Trimming cost V 5 bases and J 8 bases; bases outside gene matches: 12. This CDR3 contains 15 residues. Germline-derived CDR1 and CDR2 are MNHNS and SASEGT. This CDR3 reads CASSSDRGKVGGYTF. CDR3 DNA: TGTGCCAGCAGTTCGGACAGGGGAAAGGTGGGGGGCTACACCTTC.

The CDR3 sequence: CASSEPVYSNQPQHF. For the CDR3, the DNA is TGTGCCAGCAGTGAACCAGTTTATAGCAATCAGCCCCAGCATTTT. The V call is TRBV6-1, the J call TRBJ1-5; no clear D gene. This CDR3 is built from 15 residues. Deletions cut 2 bases from V and 0 bases from J, with 8 bases between. Germline V CDR1 and CDR2: MNHNS, SASEGT.

This clonotype was found a few times. The J gene is TRBJ1-3, the V gene TRBV28; TRBD1 agrees at 10 bases. The CDR3 runs to 16 residues. Losses at the gene ends were 5 bases for V and 3 bases for J; bases not matched to a gene: 7. Germline assignment: CDR1 MDHEN and CDR2 SYDVKM. CDR3 coding DNA: TGTGCCAGCAGTGACCCCGGGACAGGGGTTGGAAACACCATATATTTT. This sequence encodes CASSDPGTGVGNTIYF.

This clonotype was recorded many times. V and J are TRBV27 and TRBJ2-1; 12 bases map to TRBD2. Per the germline V gene, CDR1 is MNHEY and CDR2 is SMNVEV (reference sequence). V shed 6 bases, J shed 8 bases, and the junction held 5 bases outside the gene matches. The CDR3 contains 14 residues. DNA of the CDR3: TGTGCCAGCAGGCTAGCGGGAGGGCCCGATGAGCAGTTCTTC. It specifies CASRLAGGPDEQFF.

The chain recombines TRBV27 with TRBJ2-1; 7 nucleotides line up with TRBD1. Germline V gives CDR1 MNHEY, CDR2 SMNVEV (reference sequence). This CDR3 has 13 amino acids. The V segment lost 5 bases and the J segment 10 bases; nucleotides outside the gene matches: 8. CDR3 protein: CASSALTGYEQFF. CDR3 nucleotides: TGTGCCAGCAGTGCCTTGACAGGGTACGAGCAGTTCTTC.

The chain combines TRBV10-1 with TRBJ2-3, with D perhaps TRBD1 or TRBD2 (5 bases each). CDR1 and CDR2 (germline): WNHNN, SYGVQD (reference sequence). Trimming left V 4 bases short and J 2 bases short, with 13 bases between. This CDR3 region has 15 residues. The CDR3 region has the DNA TGCGCCAGCAGTGGGGACGGTAGAAACACAGATACGCAGTATTTT. This encodes CASSGDGRNTDTQYF.

At least ten counts were recorded for this clonotype. This chain joins TRBV28 and TRBJ1-5; tentatively, D is TRBD1 (6 bases). Trimming pared 8 bases from V and 3 bases from J, leaving 17 bases between. Germline V gene lookup returns CDR1 MDHEN and CDR2 SYDVKM. The CDR3 spans 15 residues. As DNA, the CDR3 is TGTGCCAGCTGGTTCGGAGGGGGACCCAATCAGCCCCAGCATTTT. It is translated as CASWFGGGPNQPQHF.

This sequence joins TRBV25-1 and TRBJ1-4; tentative D call: TRBD1 (5 bases). This CDR3 has 15 residues. V was cut by 3 bases and J by 7 bases, with 15 bases left in between. The germline V gene has CDR1 MGHDK and CDR2 SYGVNS. The CDR3 nucleotides are TGTGCCAGCAGTGAGGGCGGGGCAAATGGTGAAAAACTGTTTTTT. Encoded protein: CASSEGGANGEKLFF.

To note about this clonotype: A much larger clone lies a single base off, so this may be a read error. This chain links TRBV20-1 with TRBJ2-7; D is perhaps TRBD2 (5 bases). The CDR3 contains 14 residues. The germline V gene encodes CDR1 DFQATT and CDR2 SNEGSKA (reference sequence). This CDR3 is CSARDLGRSCEQYF. DNA for the CDR3: TGCAGTGCTAGAGATCTGGGGAGATCCTGCGAGCAGTACTTC.

This sequence joins TRBV4-1 and TRBJ2-5; tentatively, D is TRBD1 (6 bases). In germline, CDR1 is MGHRA, CDR2 YSYEKL. V lost 3 bases, J lost 2 bases, and 13 bases lay in between. This CDR3 contains 15 residues. CDR3 sequence: CASSHPGQRQETQYF. The CDR3 nucleotides read TGCGCCAGCAGCCACCCGGGACAACGACAAGAGACCCAGTACTTC.

The chain links TRBV9 to TRBJ2-7; D uncertain. Germline V gene lookup returns CDR1 SGDLS and CDR2 YYNGEE. Trimming cost V 1 base and J 0 bases, with 11 bases left between them. This CDR3 has 15 amino acids. This chain's CDR3 is CASSVSAATSYEQYF. The CDR3 DNA sequence: TGTGCCAGCAGCGTATCCGCCGCAACCTCCTACGAGCAGTACTTC.

This clonotype came up a few times. This rearrangement joins TRBV10-3 to TRBJ1-4; perhaps TRBD1 as D (6 bases). Trimming stripped 2 bases from V and 13 bases from J, with 17 bases between. The CDR3 runs to 14 residues. Per the germline V gene, CDR1 is ENHRY and CDR2 is SYGVKD. The CDR3 protein is CAISELDSEGGLFF. In DNA form, the CDR3 reads TGTGCCATCAGTGAGCTCGACTCCGAGGGGGGACTGTTTTTT.

The V gene is TRBV2, the J gene TRBJ2-5; the D gene is possibly TRBD2 (5 bases). Germline V gene lookup returns CDR1 SNHLY and CDR2 FYNNEI. The CDR3 sequence is 14 residues long. V was clipped by 2 bases and J by 5 bases, with 12 bases between them. In DNA, the CDR3 is TGTGCCAGCAGTGAACTAGCTGGCCGGGAGACCCAGTACTTC. It is translated as CASSELAGRETQYF.

V usage is TRBV20-1 and J usage is TRBJ2-3, with TRBD1 as a possible D gene (5 bases). The germline CDR1 and CDR2 sequences are DFQATT and SNEGSKA (reference sequence). V lost 5 bases to trimming and J lost 0 bases, with 9 bases between them. The CDR3 covers 13 residues. CDR3 coding DNA: TGCAGTGCTTCCCGACAGAGCACAGATACGCAGTATTTT. Protein product: CSASRQSTDTQYF.

The rearrangement joins TRBV28 to TRBJ2-5; 12 bases fit TRBD2. V shed 8 bases and J 12 bases; nucleotides not matched to a gene: 7. The germline V gene encodes CDR1 MDHEN and CDR2 SYDVKM. The CDR3 runs to 12 residues. CDR3 nucleotides: TGTGCCAGCTCTAGCGGGGGGGATTTGGAGTACTTC. Translated, it gives CASSSGGDLEYF.

Ten or more counts support this clonotype. The chain recombines TRBV15 with TRBJ2-1; D uncertain. The V end was cut by 4 bases, the J end by 3 bases, with 7 bases between. CDR3 length equals 13 residues. The germline CDR1 and CDR2 sequences are LNHNV and YYDKDF (reference sequence). CDR3 amino acids: CATSIGNYNEQFF. CDR3 sequence (DNA): TGTGCCACCAGCATCGGCAACTACAATGAGCAGTTCTTC. Together with reference TRBV15 and TRBJ2-1, the CDR3 gives the full variable domain: DAMVIQNPRYQVTQFGKPVTLSCSQTLNHNVMYWYQQKSSQAPKLLFHYYDKDFNNEADTPDNFQSRRPNTSFCFLDIRSPGLGDTAMYLCATSIGNYNEQFFGPGTRLTVL.

This clonotype has a count of ten or more. The chain uses TRBV18 and TRBJ2-3; 7 nucleotides agree with TRBD1. The CDR3 has 14 residues. The trim removed 3 bases at V and 5 bases at J, leaving 5 bases unmatched. CDR1 and CDR2 from the germline V gene are KGHSH and LQKENI. The CDR3 DNA sequence: TGTGCCAGCTCACCTCCGGGACAGCAAGATACGCAGTATTTT. Its protein product is CASSPPGQQDTQYF. Full variable domain (missing parts from reference TRBV18 and TRBJ2-3): NAGVMQNPRHLVRRRGQEARLRCSPMKGHSHVYWYRQLPEEGLKFMVYLQKENIIDESGMPKERFSAEFPKEGPSILRIQQVVRGDSAAYFCASSPPGQQDTQYFGPGTRLTVL.